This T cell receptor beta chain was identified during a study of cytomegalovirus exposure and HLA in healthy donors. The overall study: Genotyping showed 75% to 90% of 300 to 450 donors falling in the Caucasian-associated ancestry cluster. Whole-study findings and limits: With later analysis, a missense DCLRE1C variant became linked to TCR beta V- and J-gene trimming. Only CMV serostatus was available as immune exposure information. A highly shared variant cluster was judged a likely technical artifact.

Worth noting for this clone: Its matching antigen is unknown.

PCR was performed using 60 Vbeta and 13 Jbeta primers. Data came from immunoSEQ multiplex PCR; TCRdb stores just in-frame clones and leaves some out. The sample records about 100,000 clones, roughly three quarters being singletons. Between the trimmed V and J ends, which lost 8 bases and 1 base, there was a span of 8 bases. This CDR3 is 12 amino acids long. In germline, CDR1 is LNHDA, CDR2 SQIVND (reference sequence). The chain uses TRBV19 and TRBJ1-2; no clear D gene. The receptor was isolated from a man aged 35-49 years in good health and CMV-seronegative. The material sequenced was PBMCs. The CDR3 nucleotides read TGTGCCAGTCGGCGGGGTAACTATGGCTACACCTTC. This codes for CASRRGNYGYTF. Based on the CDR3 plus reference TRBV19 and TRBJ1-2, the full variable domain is DGGITQSPKYLFRKEGQNVTLSCEQNLNHDAMYWYRQDPGQGLRLIYYSQIVNDFQKGDIAEGYSVSREKKESFPLTVTSAQKNPTAFYLCASRRGNYGYTFGSGTRLTVV.